These 2 T cell receptor beta chains originate from one sample sequenced in a study of technical replicates of blood from a few donors. The table came from immunoSEQ multiplex PCR; TCRdb's copy has only in-frame clones and leaves some out. The sample consists of about 74,000 clones, 89% of them appearing once. Sequencing input: T cells isolated from PBMCs. The source of these receptors is a human donor in good health.

The table lists this clone with a few counts. One end of the junction varies from germline; a read error may be responsible. The chain is built from TRBV7-7 and TRBJ2-1; a weak D match, TRBD2 (5 bases). CDR3 length equals 14 residues. Germline CDR1 and CDR2: SSHAT and FNYEAQ (reference sequence). The CDR3 here is CASSPGPTGIEQFF. CDR3 bases: TGTGCTAGCAGCCCCGGGCCAACGGGAATAGAGCAGTTCTTC.

This clone appeared once. The rearrangement joins TRBV19 to TRBJ1-2; 8 bases fit TRBD1. Germline values: CDR1 LNHDA, CDR2 SQIVND (reference sequence). The CDR3 has 14 residues. V trimming: 4 bases; J trimming: 4 bases; junction bases outside the gene matches: 5. The CDR3 region is CASSNQGALYGYTF. The CDR3 coding sequence is TGTGCCAGTAGTAACCAGGGGGCACTCTATGGCTACACCTTC. The variable domain in full, completed from reference TRBV19 and TRBJ1-2, reads DGGITQSPKYLFRKEGQNVTLSCEQNLNHDAMYWYRQDPGQGLRLIYYSQIVNDFQKGDIAEGYSVSREKKESFPLTVTSAQKNPTAFYLCASSNQGALYGYTFGSGTRLTVV.